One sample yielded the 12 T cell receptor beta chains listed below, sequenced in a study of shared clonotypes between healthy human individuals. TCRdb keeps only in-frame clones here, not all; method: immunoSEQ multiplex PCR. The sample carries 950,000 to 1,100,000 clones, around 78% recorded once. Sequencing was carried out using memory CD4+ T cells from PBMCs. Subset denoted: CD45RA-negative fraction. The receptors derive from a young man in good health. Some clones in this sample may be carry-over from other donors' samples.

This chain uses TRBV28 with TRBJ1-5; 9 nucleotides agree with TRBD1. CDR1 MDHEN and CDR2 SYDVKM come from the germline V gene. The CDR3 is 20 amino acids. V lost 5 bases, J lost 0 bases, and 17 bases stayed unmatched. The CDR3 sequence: CASSTIRDRVRANSNQPQHF. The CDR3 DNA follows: TGTGCCAGCAGTACGATCCGGGACAGGGTTCGGGCAAATAGCAATCAGCCCCAGCATTTT.

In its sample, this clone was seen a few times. The CDR3 loop is CASSSLGTDGYGYTF. The CDR3, as DNA: TGTGCCAGCAGTTCCCTTGGGACAGACGGCTATGGCTACACCTTC. The V and J genes are TRBV6-5 and TRBJ1-2; 7 nucleotides agree with TRBD1. V dropped 4 bases and J dropped 4; count of bases not matched to a gene: 9. Germline V gene sequence: CDR1 MNHEY, CDR2 SVGAGI. The CDR3 extends over 15 amino acids.

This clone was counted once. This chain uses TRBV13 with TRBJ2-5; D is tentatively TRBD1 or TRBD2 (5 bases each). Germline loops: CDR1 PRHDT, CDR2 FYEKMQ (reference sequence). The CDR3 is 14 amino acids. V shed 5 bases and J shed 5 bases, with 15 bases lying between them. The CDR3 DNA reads TGTGCCAGCAGCGGGGACCCGGGCCGGGAGACCCAGTACTTC. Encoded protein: CASSGDPGRETQYF.

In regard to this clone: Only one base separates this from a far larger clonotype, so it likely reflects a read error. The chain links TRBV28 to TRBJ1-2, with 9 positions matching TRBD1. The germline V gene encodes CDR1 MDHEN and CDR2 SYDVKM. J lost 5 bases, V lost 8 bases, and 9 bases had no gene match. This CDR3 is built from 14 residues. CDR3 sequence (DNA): TGTGCCAGCCATATCCGACAGGGGGGGTATGGCTACACCTTC. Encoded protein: CASHIRQGGYGYTF.

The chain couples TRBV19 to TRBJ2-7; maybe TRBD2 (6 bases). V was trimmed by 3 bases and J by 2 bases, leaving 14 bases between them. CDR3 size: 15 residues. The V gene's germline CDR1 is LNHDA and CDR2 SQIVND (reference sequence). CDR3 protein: CASSIGGSNTYEQYF. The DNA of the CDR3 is TGTGCCAGTAGTATCGGGGGATCCAACACCTACGAGCAGTACTTC.

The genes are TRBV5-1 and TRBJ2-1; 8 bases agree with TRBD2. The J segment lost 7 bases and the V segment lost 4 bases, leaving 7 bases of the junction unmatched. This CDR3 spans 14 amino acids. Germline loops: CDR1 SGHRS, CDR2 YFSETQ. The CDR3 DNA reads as TGCGCCAGCAGCACATTAGCGGGAATTAATGAGCAGTTCTTC. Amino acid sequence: CASSTLAGINEQFF. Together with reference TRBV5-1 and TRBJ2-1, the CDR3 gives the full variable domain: KAGVTQTPRYLIKTRGQQVTLSCSPISGHRSVSWYQQTPGQGLQFLFEYFSETQRNKGNFPGRFSGRQFSNSRSEMNVSTLELGDSALYLCASSTLAGINEQFFGPGTRLTVL.

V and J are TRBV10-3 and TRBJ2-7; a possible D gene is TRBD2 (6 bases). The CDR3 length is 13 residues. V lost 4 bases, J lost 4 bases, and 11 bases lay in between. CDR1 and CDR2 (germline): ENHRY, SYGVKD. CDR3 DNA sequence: TGTGCCATCAGTGCAACGGGGACTTACGAGCAGTACTTC. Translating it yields CAISATGTYEQYF.

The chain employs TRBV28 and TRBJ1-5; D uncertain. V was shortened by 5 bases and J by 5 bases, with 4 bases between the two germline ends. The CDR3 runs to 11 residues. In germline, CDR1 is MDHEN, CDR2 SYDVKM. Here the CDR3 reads CASSIYQPQHF. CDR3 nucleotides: TGTGCCAGCAGTATTTATCAGCCCCAGCATTTT.

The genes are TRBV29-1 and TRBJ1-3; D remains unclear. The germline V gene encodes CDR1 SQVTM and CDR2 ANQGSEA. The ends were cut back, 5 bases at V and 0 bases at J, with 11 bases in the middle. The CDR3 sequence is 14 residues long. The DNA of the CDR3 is TGCAGCGTTCTGCAGGACGTCTCTGGAAACACCATATATTTT. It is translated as CSVLQDVSGNTIYF.

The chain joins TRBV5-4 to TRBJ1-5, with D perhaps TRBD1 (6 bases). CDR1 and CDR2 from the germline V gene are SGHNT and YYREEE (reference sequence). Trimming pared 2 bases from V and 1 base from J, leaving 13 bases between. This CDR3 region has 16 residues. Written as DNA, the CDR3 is TGTGCCAGCAGCTTCGGGGGGGCGCGAAGCAATCAGCCCCAGCATTTT. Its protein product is CASSFGGARSNQPQHF.

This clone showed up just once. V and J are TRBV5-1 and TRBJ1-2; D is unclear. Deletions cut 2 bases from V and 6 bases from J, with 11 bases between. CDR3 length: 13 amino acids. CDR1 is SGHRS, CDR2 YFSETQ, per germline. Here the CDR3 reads CASSFGLSDGYTF. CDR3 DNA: TGCGCCAGCAGCTTTGGGCTTTCGGATGGCTACACCTTC.

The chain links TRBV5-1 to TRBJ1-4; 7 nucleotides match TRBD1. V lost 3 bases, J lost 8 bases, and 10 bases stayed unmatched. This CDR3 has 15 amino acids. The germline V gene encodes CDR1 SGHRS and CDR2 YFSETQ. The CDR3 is CASSSDGQAGEKLFF. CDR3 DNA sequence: TGCGCCAGCAGCTCAGACGGACAGGCCGGCGAAAAACTGTTTTTT.